This T cell receptor beta chain stems from a study of shared clonotypes between healthy human individuals. For sorted subsets, 150 to 200 ng DNA per replicate equaled about 30,000 T cell genomes. TCRdb's table, derived via immunoSEQ multiplex PCR, lists solely in-frame clones and lacks some. Among around 1.1 million clones listed, roughly 80% were seen once. Points from the study as a whole: Enrolling few donors narrowed the genetic and exposure-history diversity that was represented. On the whole, naive subsets had larger estimated richness than memory subsets had.

The donor cohort consisted entirely of Caucasian adults residing in Nashville, Tennessee. In the case of this clone: What it recognizes is unknown.

The sequence came from a man between 18 and 29 years old in good health. Some clones in this sample may be carry-over from other donors' samples. Source material: memory CD4+ T cells from PBMCs. The subset was: CD45RA-negative fraction.

CDR3 loop: CASSVDIYQPQHF. CDR3 coding DNA: TGTGCCAGCAGCGTAGACATCTATCAGCCCCAGCATTTT. This chain connects TRBV9 to TRBJ1-5, with D uncertain. The CDR3 is 13 amino acids. The ends were cut back, 0 bases at V and 5 bases at J, with 6 bases in the middle. The germline V gene encodes CDR1 SGDLS and CDR2 YYNGEE.